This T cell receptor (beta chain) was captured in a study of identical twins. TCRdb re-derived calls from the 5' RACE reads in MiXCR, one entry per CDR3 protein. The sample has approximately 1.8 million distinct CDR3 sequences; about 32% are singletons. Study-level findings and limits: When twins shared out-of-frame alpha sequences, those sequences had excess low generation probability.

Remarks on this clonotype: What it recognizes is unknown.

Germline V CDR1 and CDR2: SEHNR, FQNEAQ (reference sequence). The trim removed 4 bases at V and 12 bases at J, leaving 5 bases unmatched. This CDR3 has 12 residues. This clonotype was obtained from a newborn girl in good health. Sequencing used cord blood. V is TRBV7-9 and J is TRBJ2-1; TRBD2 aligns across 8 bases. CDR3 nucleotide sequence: TGTGCCAGCAGCTCCGGACTAGCCAGGCAGTTCTTC. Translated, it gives CASSSGLARQFF.